This T cell receptor (beta chain) was captured by sequencing in a study of STAT3 mutations in large granular lymphocyte leukemia. Findings and caveats of the study: At least one immunodominant TCR beta clonotype appeared in every T-cell large granular lymphocyte leukemia patient. Clonal expansion was inferred from other time points because no sample existed at each clone's first appearance.

CDR1 and CDR2 (germline): SGHRS, YFSETQ. The CDR3 is 14 residues long. J was trimmed by 4 bases and V by 4 bases; bases with no gene match: 7. As regards this clone: The antigen is undetermined.

Clones were sequenced by immunoSEQ multiplex PCR, and TCRdb holds only the in-frame ones, with some missing. The table includes nearly 25,000 clones, approximately 94% detected once. The clonotype comes from a man in his forties with T-cell large granular lymphocyte leukemia. Some clones in this sample may be carry-over from other donors' samples. V is TRBV5-1 and J is TRBJ1-1, with 7 bases that match TRBD1. Sequencing was performed on peripheral blood mononuclear cells. The CDR3 is CASSKGQPTTEAFF. The CDR3 nucleotides read TGCGCCAGCAGCAAGGGACAGCCGACCACTGAAGCTTTCTTT.